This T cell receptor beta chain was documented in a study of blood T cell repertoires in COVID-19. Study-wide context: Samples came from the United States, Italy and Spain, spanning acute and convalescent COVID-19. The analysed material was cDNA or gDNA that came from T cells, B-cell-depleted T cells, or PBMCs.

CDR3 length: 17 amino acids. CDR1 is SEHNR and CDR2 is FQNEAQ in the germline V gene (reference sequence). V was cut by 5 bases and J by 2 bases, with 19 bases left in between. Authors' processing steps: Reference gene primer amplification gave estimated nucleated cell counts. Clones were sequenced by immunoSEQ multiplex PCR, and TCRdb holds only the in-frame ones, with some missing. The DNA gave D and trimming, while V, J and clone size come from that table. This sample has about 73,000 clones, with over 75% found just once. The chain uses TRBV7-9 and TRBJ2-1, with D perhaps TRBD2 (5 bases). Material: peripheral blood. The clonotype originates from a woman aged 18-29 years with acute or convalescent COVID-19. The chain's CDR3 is CASSPQFGRRPYNEQFF. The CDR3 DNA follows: TGTGCCAGCAGCCCTCAATTTGGGAGACGCCCCTACAATGAGCAGTTCTTC.